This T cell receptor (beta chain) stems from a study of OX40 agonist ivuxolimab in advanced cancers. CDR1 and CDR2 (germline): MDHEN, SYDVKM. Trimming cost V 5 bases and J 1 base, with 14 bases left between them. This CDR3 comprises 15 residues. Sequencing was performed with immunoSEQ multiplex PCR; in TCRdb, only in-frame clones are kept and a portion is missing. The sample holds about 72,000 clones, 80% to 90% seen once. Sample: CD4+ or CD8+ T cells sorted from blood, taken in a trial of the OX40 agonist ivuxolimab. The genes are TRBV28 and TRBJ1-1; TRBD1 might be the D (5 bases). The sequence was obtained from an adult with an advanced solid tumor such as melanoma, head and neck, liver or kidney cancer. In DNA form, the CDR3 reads TGTGCCAGCAGTAGCGTGCGAGGACAGAACACTGAAGCTTTCTTT. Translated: CASSSVRGQNTEAFF.